A single sample gave rise to the 6 T cell receptor beta chains below, sequenced in a study of blood T cell repertoires in COVID-19. The protocol was immunoSEQ multiplex PCR, while the TCRdb copy is restricted to in-frame clones and leaves out a portion. Of roughly 160,000 clones listed, approximately 86% are singletons. The material sequenced was peripheral blood. Receptors were obtained from a man in his 60s with acute or convalescent COVID-19.

V and J are TRBV11-3 and TRBJ2-2, with 7 positions matching TRBD1. V was pared by 5 bases and J by 6 bases, with 9 bases of the junction left unmatched. The CDR3 extends over 15 amino acids. Germline CDR1 is SGHNT and CDR2 is YENEEA. This CDR3 is CASSARSGGPGELFF. CDR3 bases: TGTGCCAGCAGCGCAAGATCAGGGGGTCCCGGGGAGCTGTTTTTT.

V gene TRBV30 combines with J gene TRBJ2-6; TRBD1 might be the D (6 bases). The germline gives CDR1 GTSNPN, CDR2 SVGIG (reference sequence). Trimming took off 0 bases at V and 2 bases at J, with 14 bases between the two ends. The CDR3 totals 17 residues. Here the CDR3 reads CAWSVQGIATGANVLTF. The DNA for the CDR3 is TGTGCCTGGAGTGTACAGGGTATTGCTACTGGGGCCAACGTCCTGACTTTC.

The V call is TRBV24-1, the J call TRBJ2-7, with 7 bases identical to TRBD1. The V and J ends lost 5 bases and 4 bases, in that order; junction bases with no gene match: 7. This CDR3 region has 14 residues. Per germline, CDR1 KGHDR and CDR2 SFDVKD. Written as DNA, the CDR3 is TGTGCCACCAGTGCCGACAGGGCCCTATACGAGCAGTACTTC. Translation: CATSADRALYEQYF.

This chain links TRBV2 with TRBJ1-6; tentative D call: TRBD1 (6 bases). V was clipped by 7 bases and J by 10 bases, with 17 bases between them. The CDR3 is made up of 14 amino acids. Germline CDR1 is SNHLY and CDR2 is FYNNEI. The CDR3 protein is CASTLMGQSSPLHF. CDR3 nucleotide sequence: TGTGCCAGCACCCTCATGGGACAAAGCTCACCCCTCCACTTT.

The chain couples TRBV29-1 to TRBJ2-2; D may be TRBD1 (6 bases). V lost 4 bases and J 4 bases, leaving 13 bases between the germline ends. CDR3 length equals 14 residues. Per germline, CDR1 SQVTM and CDR2 ANQGSEA. The CDR3 sequence is CSVGRRGGTGELFF. In nucleotides, the CDR3 is TGCAGCGTTGGGCGGCGAGGGGGCACCGGGGAGCTGTTTTTT.

This clone has only a few counts. The rearrangement joins TRBV4-2 to TRBJ1-5, with D unresolved. There are 17 residues in the CDR3. CDR1 is LGHNA and CDR2 is YNFKEQ in the germline V gene. Between the trimmed V and J ends, which lost 0 bases and 1 base, there was a span of 13 bases. The CDR3 here is CASSQEPGSRSNQPQHF. As DNA, the CDR3 is TGTGCCAGCAGCCAAGAGCCGGGGAGCCGAAGCAATCAGCCCCAGCATTTT.